This passage covers 29 T cell receptor beta chains from one sample sequenced in a study of T cells in Graves' hyperthyroidism and ophthalmopathy. What was amplified from RNA transcripts were TCR beta CDR3 regions. First-round RT-PCR with HTBI primers amplified the TCR CDR3 region. TCRdb re-called the multiplex PCR reads through MiXCR, storing one row per CDR3 protein. In the table there are 190,000 or so distinct CDR3 sequences, approximately 20% of which are singletons. The sequencing input was blood. The origin of the receptors is a man aged 40-49 years with Graves' hyperthyroidism.

This clonotype was detected ten times or more. The DNA for the CDR3 is TGTGCCAGCAGTTCCGCTAGCGGGGGGGCTCGGAGCAATGAGCAGTTCTTC. This sequence encodes CASSSASGGARSNEQFF. The chain carries TRBV28 and TRBJ2-1; the match to TRBD2 covers 12 bases. The CDR3 contains 17 residues. CDR1 and CDR2 (germline): MDHEN, SYDVKM. The J segment lost 6 bases and the V segment lost 4 bases, leaving 10 bases of the junction unmatched.

This chain uses TRBV5-1 with TRBJ2-7; the match to TRBD1 covers 8 bases. V was clipped by 4 bases and J by 7 bases; unmatched bases: 16. CDR1 and CDR2 from the germline V gene are SGHRS and YFSETQ. This CDR3 has 16 amino acids. CDR3 sequence (DNA): TGCGCCAGCAGCCCTTCCCCCGGGACAGGTGATATGGAGCAGTACTTC. Translated: CASSPSPGTGDMEQYF.

The chain couples TRBV20-1 to TRBJ1-2; TRBD1 aligns across 10 bases. Trimming removed 0 bases from V and 7 bases from J; junction bases left unmatched: 11. Germline V gene sequence: CDR1 DFQATT, CDR2 SNEGSKA (reference sequence). The length of the CDR3 is 16 residues. The CDR3 nucleotides read TGCAGTGCTAGAGAGTCGGGGAGACAGGGGGCGCCTGGCTACACCTTC. Protein product: CSARESGRQGAPGYTF.

The chain is built from TRBV30 and TRBJ2-7; D might be TRBD1 or TRBD2, each matching 6 bases. The V gene lost 5 bases and the J gene lost 2 bases, with 19 bases spanning the gap. Germline V gene lookup returns CDR1 GTSNPN and CDR2 SVGIG (reference sequence). The CDR3 consists of 15 residues. The CDR3 coding sequence is TGTGCCTGGCCCCCCCTGGGGGGCTGGGCCTACGAGCAGTACTTC. Translating gives CAWPPLGGWAYEQYF.

This clonotype was seen repeatedly, ten times or more. This chain uses TRBV18 with TRBJ1-6; D gene uncertain. CDR3 length: 15 residues. The germline V gene encodes CDR1 KGHSH and CDR2 LQKENI. V was pared by 2 bases and J by 7 bases, with 12 bases between. CDR3 in DNA: TGTGCCAGCTCACCATCGGGGTCCCTAAATTCACCCCTCCACTTT. Protein product: CASSPSGSLNSPLHF.

This clonotype showed up just a few times. The chain has TRBV27 and TRBJ2-2; the D gene is possibly TRBD1 (5 bases). Germline CDR1 is MNHEY and CDR2 is SMNVEV (reference sequence). CDR3 size: 14 residues. The V gene lost 2 bases and the J gene lost 6 bases, with 10 bases spanning the gap. CDR3 residues: CASSLQGGPGELFF. CDR3 sequence (DNA): TGTGCCAGCAGTTTACAGGGTGGTCCCGGGGAGCTGTTTTTT.

This clonotype came up many times. The chain is built from TRBV15 and TRBJ1-5; D unclear. The CDR3 is 16 amino acids. Germline V gives CDR1 LNHNV, CDR2 YYDKDF (reference sequence). The V end lost 0 bases, the J end lost 5 bases, and 14 bases lay between the germline ends. CDR3 residues: CATSRDRSRSYQPQHF. The CDR3 nucleotides read TGTGCCACCAGCAGAGACAGGTCGAGGTCGTATCAGCCCCAGCATTTT. The full variable domain, its missing parts supplied by reference TRBV15 and TRBJ1-5, is DAMVIQNPRYQVTQFGKPVTLSCSQTLNHNVMYWYQQKSSQAPKLLFHYYDKDFNNEADTPDNFQSRRPNTSFCFLDIRSPGLGDTAMYLCATSRDRSRSYQPQHFGDGTRLSIL.

The chain employs TRBV7-9 and TRBJ1-2; perhaps TRBD1 as D (6 bases). Germline values: CDR1 SEHNR, CDR2 FQNEAQ (reference sequence). V lost 1 base, J lost 6 bases, and 9 bases lay in between. The length of the CDR3 is 13 residues. The CDR3 DNA sequence: TGTGCCAGCAGCTTAGTGAGGGGGAATGGCTACACCTTC. Its protein is CASSLVRGNGYTF. The variable domain in full, completed from reference TRBV7-9 and TRBJ1-2, reads DTGVSQNPRHKITKRGQNVTFRCDPISEHNRLYWYRQTLGQGPEFLTYFQNEAQLEKSRLLSDRFSAERPKGSFSTLEIQRTEQGDSAMYLCASSLVRGNGYTFGSGTRLTVV.

Turning to this clonotype: Just one base apart from a much larger clone, this may be a read error. The V and J genes are TRBV12-3 or TRBV12-4 and TRBJ1-2; D is unclear. The ends were cut back, 5 bases at V and 8 bases at J, with 15 bases in the middle. The CDR3 contains 13 residues. The CDR3 spells CASSGGPLAGYTF. CDR3 bases: TGTGCCAGCAGTGGAGGACCCCTAGCCGGCTACACCTTC.

The chain has TRBV18 and TRBJ2-5; D is unclear. Germline CDR1 and CDR2: KGHSH and LQKENI. This CDR3 is built from 13 residues. Trimming left V 6 bases short and J 1 base short, with 9 bases between. CDR3 residues: CASSVHVQETQYF. The CDR3 DNA reads as TGTGCCAGCTCGGTACATGTCCAAGAGACCCAGTACTTC.

The chain carries TRBV19 and TRBJ1-2; D not certain. Germline CDR1 reads LNHDA; CDR2 reads SQIVND (reference sequence). Trimming took off 4 bases at V and 7 bases at J, with 10 bases between the two ends. This CDR3 comprises 12 residues. The CDR3: CASSTLLGGYTF. The DNA of the CDR3 is TGTGCCAGTAGTACCCTTTTGGGTGGCTACACCTTC.

This clonotype was recorded many times. The gene calls are TRBV28 and TRBJ2-2; 8 bases are shared with TRBD2. Trimming cost V 5 bases and J 14 bases; bases outside gene matches: 10. Germline-derived CDR1 and CDR2 are MDHEN and SYDVKM. The CDR3 spans 13 residues. The CDR3 is CASSRPGGGRLFF. Written as DNA, the CDR3 is TGTGCCAGCAGTCGACCCGGGGGGGGACGTCTGTTTTTT.

Ten or more counts support this clonotype. The V gene is TRBV19, the J gene TRBJ2-1; TRBD1 is a possible D gene (6 bases). This CDR3 contains 16 residues. The V gene lost 8 bases and the J gene lost 4 bases, with 21 bases spanning the gap. Germline V gene lookup returns CDR1 LNHDA and CDR2 SQIVND (reference sequence). The CDR3 coding sequence is TGTGCCAGTTCCGCTAAGCGGACAGAGGGTTACAATGAGCAGTTCTTC. It encodes CASSAKRTEGYNEQFF.

This clonotype came up a few times. This chain connects TRBV27 to TRBJ2-7; TRBD2 might be the D (6 bases). Germline-derived CDR1 and CDR2 are MNHEY and SMNVEV (reference sequence). V shed 6 bases and J shed 3 bases, with 15 bases lying between them. The CDR3 extends over 14 amino acids. The DNA for the CDR3 is TGTGCCAGCAGGACTAGTGGCGCCCACTACGAGCAGTACTTC. This translates into CASRTSGAHYEQYF.

The chain links TRBV3-1 to TRBJ2-3; 9 bases line up with TRBD2. Germline V gene lookup returns CDR1 LGHDT and CDR2 YNNKEL (reference sequence). V was pared by 1 base and J by 9 bases, with 8 bases of the junction left unmatched. The CDR3 spans 15 residues. This chain's CDR3 is CASSQGRLAGLTQYF. The DNA for the CDR3 is TGTGCCAGCAGCCAAGGGCGCCTAGCGGGGCTAACGCAGTATTTT.

This clonotype was observed many times. The chain recombines TRBV4-1 with TRBJ1-2; D ambiguous. V was clipped by 1 base and J by 4 bases, with 10 bases between them. Germline V gene data show CDR1 as MGHRA and CDR2 as YSYEKL. The CDR3 runs to 14 residues. This CDR3 is CASSQAHPIYGYTF. For the CDR3, the DNA is TGCGCCAGCAGCCAAGCCCATCCGATCTATGGCTACACCTTC.

The J gene is TRBJ2-1, the V gene TRBV4-3; the match to TRBD2 covers 16 bases. Per germline, CDR1 LGHNA and CDR2 YSLEER. The V and J ends lost 2 bases and 0 bases, in that order; junction bases with no gene match: 4. This CDR3 contains 19 residues. CDR3 DNA sequence: TGCGCCAGCAGCCAATCGGGACTAGCGGGGGGGAGCTCCTACAATGAGCAGTTCTTC. Amino acids: CASSQSGLAGGSSYNEQFF.

This clonotype was counted only a few times. The genes are TRBV6-2 or TRBV6-3 and TRBJ2-5, with 8 positions matching TRBD2. There are 15 residues in the CDR3. Looked up from germline, CDR1 is MNHEY and CDR2 is SVGEGT. V trimming: 4 bases; J trimming: 4 bases; junction bases outside the gene matches: 8. DNA for the CDR3: TGTGCCAGCAGTTCCAGCGGGGGAATGGGAGAGACCCAGTACTTC. The encoded protein is CASSSSGGMGETQYF.

This clonotype was seen ten or more times. V is TRBV20-1 and J is TRBJ2-7; TRBD1 matches 8 bases. The V gene end was trimmed by 7 bases and the J gene end by 3 bases; junction bases not matched to a gene: 11. The CDR3 contains 14 residues. Germline V gene sequence: CDR1 DFQATT, CDR2 SNEGSKA (reference sequence). CDR3 sequence: CSVRTGTGNYEQYF. In DNA form, the CDR3 reads TGCAGTGTTCGAACCGGGACAGGCAACTACGAGCAGTACTTC.

The table lists this clonotype with many counts. The chain links TRBV2 to TRBJ1-5; D gene uncertain. V was shortened by 4 bases and J by 5 bases, with 12 bases between the two germline ends. This CDR3 has 14 amino acids. Germline V gene lookup returns CDR1 SNHLY and CDR2 FYNNEI. The CDR3 DNA follows: TGTGCCAGCAGTGCGGTTAGGGAGGATCAGCCCCAGCATTTT. Protein product: CASSAVREDQPQHF.

This clonotype was observed at least ten times. The chain joins TRBV2 to TRBJ1-5, with D maybe TRBD1 (6 bases). Deletions cut 2 bases from V and 4 bases from J, with 9 bases between. The germline CDR1 and CDR2 sequences are SNHLY and FYNNEI. The CDR3 extends over 14 amino acids. The chain's CDR3 is CASSEQGRNQPQHF. CDR3 nucleotide sequence: TGTGCCAGCAGTGAACAGGGGAGGAATCAGCCCCAGCATTTT.

The CDR3 nucleotides are TGTGCCAGTAGTATAGCAGGGAGCACCGGGGAGCTGTTTTTT. The encoded protein is CASSIAGSTGELFF. The gene calls are TRBV19 and TRBJ2-2; perhaps D is TRBD1 or TRBD2 (5 bases each). The V end lost 1 base, the J end lost 4 bases, and 7 bases lay between the germline ends. Per the germline V gene, CDR1 is LNHDA and CDR2 is SQIVND (reference sequence). This CDR3 has 14 amino acids.

This clonotype appeared a few times. This chain links TRBV30 with TRBJ2-7, with unresolved D. The V gene lost 3 bases and the J gene lost 2 bases, with 11 bases spanning the gap. Germline V gives CDR1 GTSNPN, CDR2 SVGIG (reference sequence). This CDR3 has 13 residues. CDR3 bases: TGTGCCTGGAGCCCCGGAGCTACCTACGAGCAGTACTTC. Protein product: CAWSPGATYEQYF.

This clonotype was seen repeatedly, ten times or more. The J gene is TRBJ1-4, the V gene TRBV5-1; D perhaps matches TRBD1 (5 bases). Germline CDR1 and CDR2: SGHRS and YFSETQ. The CDR3 is 16 amino acids. With 0 bases removed from V and 3 bases from J, the gap between germline ends came to 12 bases. CDR3 amino acids: CASSLGQQGANEKLFF. The DNA for the CDR3 is TGCGCCAGCAGCTTGGGACAGCAGGGCGCTAATGAAAAACTGTTTTTT.

The V gene is TRBV19, the J gene TRBJ1-1, with D unresolved. The germline V and J ends were trimmed by 3 bases and 4 bases, with 12 bases remaining between them. The CDR3 spans 14 residues. Germline V gene lookup returns CDR1 LNHDA and CDR2 SQIVND (reference sequence). The CDR3 sequence is CASSIRGYATEAFF. Written as DNA, the CDR3 is TGTGCCAGTAGTATTAGAGGGTACGCCACTGAAGCTTTCTTT.

This chain links TRBV7-9 with TRBJ2-2; 8 nucleotides line up with TRBD1. The CDR3 is made up of 14 amino acids. CDR1 is SEHNR and CDR2 is FQNEAQ in the germline V gene (reference sequence). The V and J ends lost 5 bases and 6 bases, in that order; junction bases with no gene match: 5. The CDR3 here is CASSMQGASGELFF. Written as DNA, the CDR3 is TGTGCCAGCAGCATGCAGGGGGCTTCCGGGGAGCTGTTTTTT.

This clonotype appeared a few times. The V and J genes are TRBV28 and TRBJ2-2, with TRBD2 as a possible D gene (5 bases). CDR3 length: 17 residues. Per germline, CDR1 MDHEN and CDR2 SYDVKM. V lost 7 bases, J lost 4 bases, and 22 bases lay in between. This chain's CDR3 is CASTPLEEGLGTGELFF. The CDR3 DNA follows: TGTGCCAGCACCCCTCTGGAGGAAGGTTTAGGCACCGGGGAGCTGTTTTTT.

V usage is TRBV4-3 and J usage is TRBJ2-3, with TRBD1 matching over 7 bases. Trimming removed 2 bases from V and 4 bases from J; junction bases left unmatched: 3. Germline assignment: CDR1 LGHNA and CDR2 YSLEER. This CDR3 has 14 residues. The CDR3 region has the DNA TGCGCCAGCAGCCAAAGACAGGGCTCAGATACGCAGTATTTT. This sequence encodes CASSQRQGSDTQYF.

This clonotype has ten or more counts. This chain connects TRBV28 to TRBJ2-7; 8 nucleotides match TRBD1. V shed 3 bases, J shed 6 bases, and the junction held 7 bases outside the gene matches. Germline CDR1 is MDHEN and CDR2 is SYDVKM. This CDR3 contains 14 residues. Written as DNA, the CDR3 is TGTGCCAGCAGTTTCACGACAGGGGCCGCCGAGCAGTACTTC. This sequence encodes CASSFTTGAAEQYF.